Described below is a single T cell receptor (beta chain) sequence and its context. The protocol was immunoSEQ multiplex PCR, while the TCRdb copy is restricted to in-frame clones and leaves out a portion. This sample yields roughly 150,000 clones, of which roughly 90% are seen a single time; 1.9% belongs to the top ten. V dropped 2 bases and J dropped 5; count of bases not matched to a gene: 18. Germline V gene sequence: CDR1 SGHTA, CDR2 FQGNSA. There are 18 residues in the CDR3. These data originate in a study of T cell responses to AZD1222 COVID-19 vaccine. Turning to the study itself: Second-dose timings of about 4 or about 12 weeks were pooled.

The sequences come from peripheral blood, collected on day 0 of AZD1222 vaccination. This TCR came from an adult in good health. The chain couples TRBV7-2 to TRBJ2-7; TRBD1 aligns across 7 bases. CDR3: CASSLSRTMRGLFNEQYF. CDR3 in DNA: TGTGCCAGCAGCTTAAGTAGGACGATGAGGGGGCTTTTTAACGAGCAGTACTTC.